These 13 T cell receptor beta chains were all obtained from the same sample, sequenced in a study of T cell changes during pregnancy in multiple sclerosis. TCRdb keeps only in-frame clones here, not all; method: immunoSEQ multiplex PCR. The profile shows tens of thousands of clones, about 94% of them singletons. Here the sequenced sample was CD4+ T cells from peripheral blood mononuclear cells, taken after pregnancy. Source of these receptors: a female donor with multiple sclerosis, enrolled in a pregnancy study.

In its sample, this clone was seen a few times. This chain uses TRBV2 with TRBJ1-1, with D possibly TRBD1 on 5 matching bases. V was pared by 9 bases and J by 3 bases, with 14 bases between. Germline V gives CDR1 SNHLY, CDR2 FYNNEI. The CDR3 consists of 13 residues. The CDR3 here is CARKTAIYTEAFF. The CDR3 region has the DNA TGTGCCAGGAAGACAGCGATCTACACTGAAGCTTTCTTT.

This chain joins TRBV19 and TRBJ2-4; tentative D call: TRBD1 (5 bases). Germline loops: CDR1 LNHDA, CDR2 SQIVND (reference sequence). The V gene lost 5 bases and the J gene lost 2 bases, with 10 bases spanning the gap. This CDR3 spans 14 amino acids. In nucleotides, the CDR3 is TGTGCCAGTAGTCCGCAGGGTTCCAAAAACATTCAGTACTTC. Its protein product is CASSPQGSKNIQYF. Together with reference TRBV19 and TRBJ2-4, the CDR3 gives the full variable domain: DGGITQSPKYLFRKEGQNVTLSCEQNLNHDAMYWYRQDPGQGLRLIYYSQIVNDFQKGDIAEGYSVSREKKESFPLTVTSAQKNPTAFYLCASSPQGSKNIQYFGAGTRLSVL.

This chain uses TRBV14 with TRBJ2-5, with D possibly matching TRBD2 (5 bases). Germline lookup yields CDR1 SGHDN and CDR2 FVKESK. V was cut by 1 base and J by 6 bases, with 9 bases left in between. The CDR3 length is 13 residues. The CDR3 sequence is CASSQGGFKTQYF. CDR3 in DNA: TGTGCCAGCAGCCAAGGAGGGTTTAAGACCCAGTACTTC.

The chain joins TRBV4-2 to TRBJ2-2; D is uncertain. V was trimmed by 4 bases and J by 3 bases, leaving 15 bases between them. This CDR3 region has 16 residues. The V gene's germline CDR1 is LGHNA and CDR2 YNFKEQ. DNA for the CDR3: TGTGCCAGCAGCCCCACACAGTTCCAAGACACCGGGGAGCTGTTTTTT. Translating it yields CASSPTQFQDTGELFF.

V is TRBV11-2 and J is TRBJ1-2; 9 positions agree with TRBD1. The J segment lost 5 bases and the V segment lost 6 bases, leaving 4 bases of the junction unmatched. Looked up from germline, CDR1 is SGHAT and CDR2 is FQNNGV. This CDR3 has 13 residues. Here the CDR3 DNA reads TGTGCCAGCAGACGACAGGGGGGGTATGGCTACACCTTC. Translated, it gives CASRRQGGYGYTF.

As regards this clone: Germline and junction disagree at one end, which may indicate a read error. This chain connects TRBV2 to TRBJ2-1; 8 nucleotides agree with TRBD2. CDR3 size: 15 residues. From germline, CDR1 is SNHLY and CDR2 FYNNEI. CDR3 protein: CASSPMTSAYNKQFF. The CDR3 nucleotides are TGTGCCAGCAGCCCCATGACTAGCGCCTACAATAAGCAGTTCTTC.

The genes are TRBV27 and TRBJ2-7, with 10 bases fitting TRBD2. V lost 9 bases and J lost 5; bases outside the gene matches: 7. The CDR3 runs to 13 residues. Germline CDR1 and CDR2: MNHEY and SMNVEV (reference sequence). The CDR3 reads CASKGLAVNEQYF. In nucleotides, the CDR3 is TGTGCCAGTAAAGGACTAGCGGTCAACGAGCAGTACTTC.

The gene calls are TRBV28 and TRBJ2-5; D may be TRBD1 (5 bases). From germline, CDR1 is MDHEN and CDR2 SYDVKM. Deletions cut 3 bases from V and 5 bases from J, with 16 bases between. The CDR3 runs to 15 residues. Here the CDR3 reads CASSLPTQVGETQYF. The CDR3 DNA is TGTGCCAGCAGTTTGCCCACACAGGTCGGGGAGACCCAGTACTTC.

This clone appeared once. V usage is TRBV2 and J usage is TRBJ1-5; D is unresolved. This CDR3 has 14 amino acids. Trimming cost V 3 bases and J 7 bases, with 13 bases left between them. Germline V gene sequence: CDR1 SNHLY, CDR2 FYNNEI. CDR3 sequence (DNA): TGTGCCAGCAGTGATTCAACTTCGAAACAGCCCCAGCATTTT. Its translation: CASSDSTSKQPQHF.

The chain carries TRBV11-2 and TRBJ2-7, with no clear D. Trimming shortened V by 0 bases and J by 3 bases, and 12 bases separated the two germline ends. This CDR3 comprises 15 residues. Germline assignment: CDR1 SGHAT and CDR2 FQNNGV. CDR3 residues: CASSLDPGHGYEQYF. The CDR3 region has the DNA TGTGCCAGCAGCTTAGACCCGGGTCACGGCTACGAGCAGTACTTC.

The chain is built from TRBV19 and TRBJ2-7, with 10 bases matching TRBD2. V was pared by 6 bases and J by 0 bases, with 2 bases of the junction left unmatched. The CDR3 extends over 14 amino acids. Germline V gives CDR1 LNHDA, CDR2 SQIVND (reference sequence). CDR3 region: CASRLAGSSYEQYF. The DNA of the CDR3 is TGTGCCAGTAGACTAGCGGGGAGCTCCTACGAGCAGTACTTC. The full variable domain, completed using reference TRBV19 and TRBJ2-7, is DGGITQSPKYLFRKEGQNVTLSCEQNLNHDAMYWYRQDPGQGLRLIYYSQIVNDFQKGDIAEGYSVSREKKESFPLTVTSAQKNPTAFYLCASRLAGSSYEQYFGPGTRLTVT.

The chain links TRBV19 to TRBJ2-3; 8 nucleotides agree with TRBD1. The CDR3 length is 13 residues. The germline V gene has CDR1 LNHDA and CDR2 SQIVND (reference sequence). Germline trimming cut 10 bases from V and 3 bases from J; bases unmatched to any gene: 6. CDR3 DNA: TGTGCCACCGGGACAGGCGGAACAGATACGCAGTATTTT. Amino acids: CATGTGGTDTQYF. The whole variable domain, remainder taken from reference TRBV19 and TRBJ2-3, is DGGITQSPKYLFRKEGQNVTLSCEQNLNHDAMYWYRQDPGQGLRLIYYSQIVNDFQKGDIAEGYSVSREKKESFPLTVTSAQKNPTAFYLCATGTGGTDTQYFGPGTRLTVL.

The chain recombines TRBV7-2 with TRBJ1-2, with D perhaps TRBD1 (6 bases). V lost 4 bases to trimming and J lost 2 bases, with 17 bases between them. CDR1 and CDR2 (germline): SGHTA, FQGNSA. CDR3 length: 16 amino acids. In DNA form, the CDR3 reads TGTGCCAGCAGCTCCCCTCGGGGGGCAAACAACTATGGCTACACCTTC. It codes for CASSSPRGANNYGYTF.